Each of the 25 T cell receptor beta chains below was sequenced from the same sample in a study of shared clonotypes between healthy human individuals. Sequencing was performed with immunoSEQ multiplex PCR; in TCRdb, only in-frame clones are kept and a portion is missing. Found here are 2 million to 2.5 million clones, approximately 96% of them singletons; the top ten hold approximately 0.13%. The sample was naive CD4+ T cells sorted from blood. As for subset: CD45RA+ positively selected. The source of these receptors is a man younger than 35 in good health.

This chain connects TRBV9 to TRBJ2-5, with D perhaps TRBD2 (6 bases). The CDR3 is made up of 16 amino acids. The germline V gene encodes CDR1 SGDLS and CDR2 YYNGEE. With 0 bases removed from V and 4 bases from J, the gap between germline ends came to 16 bases. Here the CDR3 reads CASSVAGRGGPETQYF. In DNA, the CDR3 is TGTGCCAGCAGCGTAGCAGGGCGGGGAGGCCCAGAGACCCAGTACTTC.

The V gene is TRBV5-1, the J gene TRBJ1-1; TRBD1 agrees at 9 bases. The CDR3 length is 15 residues. V was pared by 4 bases and J by 2 bases, with 6 bases of the junction left unmatched. Germline-derived CDR1 and CDR2 are SGHRS and YFSETQ. CDR3 sequence (DNA): TGCGCCAGCAGCCTTCGGGACAGGGATAACACTGAAGCTTTCTTT. Protein product: CASSLRDRDNTEAFF.

This chain links TRBV5-1 with TRBJ2-7, with unresolved D. The CDR3 has 15 residues. With 0 bases removed from V and 6 bases from J, the gap between germline ends came to 16 bases. Germline values: CDR1 SGHRS, CDR2 YFSETQ. As DNA, the CDR3 is TGCGCCAGCAGCTTGGCCTTTGGTAGGGTCGGCGAGCAGTACTTC. Translating gives CASSLAFGRVGEQYF. The entire variable domain, with the rest obtained from reference TRBV5-1 and TRBJ2-7, is as follows: KAGVTQTPRYLIKTRGQQVTLSCSPISGHRSVSWYQQTPGQGLQFLFEYFSETQRNKGNFPGRFSGRQFSNSRSEMNVSTLELGDSALYLCASSLAFGRVGEQYFGPGTRLTVT.

The J gene is TRBJ2-7, the V gene TRBV18, with 7 bases aligning to TRBD1. CDR3 length: 15 amino acids. Germline V gene data show CDR1 as KGHSH and CDR2 as LQKENI. J lost 0 bases, V lost 6 bases, and 8 bases had no gene match. CDR3 region: CASSFSGTVSYEQYF. CDR3 sequence (DNA): TGTGCCAGCTCCTTTTCCGGGACAGTCTCCTACGAGCAGTACTTC.

In this sample, this clone turned up a few times. This CDR3 is also generated by other DNA sequences in the sample. The CDR3 sequence is CASSPDRNSYEQYF. The DNA of the CDR3 is TGTGCCAGCTCACCAGACAGGAACTCCTACGAGCAGTACTTC. The chain joins TRBV18 to TRBJ2-7, with D possibly being TRBD1 (6 bases). Between the trimmed V and J ends, which lost 2 bases and 0 bases, there was a span of 8 bases. This CDR3 is built from 14 residues. Germline assignment: CDR1 KGHSH and CDR2 LQKENI.

This clone was picked up one time. The chain uses TRBV7-9 and TRBJ1-3; maybe TRBD1 (6 bases). Germline CDR1 is SEHNR and CDR2 is FQNEAQ (reference sequence). Trimming left V 5 bases short and J 4 bases short, with 27 bases between. The CDR3 has 19 residues. This CDR3 is CASSEEGVYNVRRGNTIYF. CDR3 in DNA: TGTGCCAGCAGCGAGGAGGGGGTTTACAATGTGCGTCGGGGAAACACCATATATTTT. Combining the CDR3 with reference TRBV7-9 and TRBJ1-3 gives the whole variable domain DTGVSQNPRHKITKRGQNVTFRCDPISEHNRLYWYRQTLGQGPEFLTYFQNEAQLEKSRLLSDRFSAERPKGSFSTLEIQRTEQGDSAMYLCASSEEGVYNVRRGNTIYFGEGSWLTVV.

This chain connects TRBV5-1 to TRBJ2-2; D is possibly TRBD2 (5 bases). The V end lost 4 bases, the J end lost 1 base, and 14 bases lay between the germline ends. The CDR3 extends over 16 amino acids. The germline gives CDR1 SGHRS, CDR2 YFSETQ. The CDR3 DNA follows: TGCGCCAGCAGCAAAGTCGGACTGAAGAACACCGGGGAGCTGTTTTTT. As protein: CASSKVGLKNTGELFF.

The rearrangement joins TRBV7-2 to TRBJ2-7, with 7 bases that match TRBD2. J lost 1 base, V lost 2 bases, and 11 bases had no gene match. Germline V gene lookup returns CDR1 SGHTA and CDR2 FQGNSA. The CDR3 spans 17 residues. CDR3 residues: CASSLTPPSGPSYEQYF. Written as DNA, the CDR3 is TGTGCCAGCAGCTTAACCCCTCCTAGCGGTCCTTCCTACGAGCAGTACTTC.

The chain carries TRBV10-3 and TRBJ2-1; weak D call: TRBD2 (7 bases). CDR3 length: 15 residues. Germline V CDR1 and CDR2: ENHRY, SYGVKD. The V end was cut by 7 bases, the J end by 11 bases, with 24 bases between. In nucleotides, the CDR3 is TGTGCCATCAACGACCCAGGGGAGGGTTGGGGTAAGCAGTTCTTC. Its translation: CAINDPGEGWGKQFF.

The chain employs TRBV6-5 and TRBJ2-7, with a weak D call TRBD2 (5 bases). Germline CDR1 MNHEY, CDR2 SVGAGI. Trimming removed 6 bases at V and 3 bases at J, with 9 bases between. The CDR3 has 12 amino acids. The CDR3 sequence: CASSSGIYEQYF. CDR3 sequence (DNA): TGTGCCAGCAGCTCCGGGATCTACGAGCAGTACTTC.

About this clone: Other DNA sequences within the sample encode an identical CDR3. This sequence joins TRBV7-2 and TRBJ1-2; D uncertain. Germline assignment: CDR1 SGHTA and CDR2 FQGNSA. The V end lost 1 base, the J end lost 5 bases, and 5 bases lay between the germline ends. The CDR3 contains 12 residues. The CDR3 sequence is CASSLGAYGYTF. CDR3 coding DNA: TGTGCCAGCAGCTTAGGGGCTTATGGCTACACCTTC. The entire variable domain, with the rest obtained from reference TRBV7-2 and TRBJ1-2, is as follows: GAGVSQSPSNKVTEKGKDVELRCDPISGHTALYWYRQSLGQGLEFLIYFQGNSAPDKSGLPSDRFSAERTGGSVSTLTIQRTQQEDSAVYLCASSLGAYGYTFGSGTRLTVV.

On this clone: In the same sample, other DNA sequences code for this CDR3. V gene TRBV7-3 combines with J gene TRBJ2-1; D not resolved. V was shortened by 3 bases and J by 1 base, with 4 bases between the two germline ends. Germline V gene sequence: CDR1 SGHTA, CDR2 FQGTGA. The CDR3 consists of 13 residues. The CDR3 reads CASSLGSYNEQFF. The CDR3 nucleotides read TGTGCCAGCAGCTTGGGATCCTACAATGAGCAGTTCTTC. The entire variable domain, with the rest obtained from reference TRBV7-3 and TRBJ2-1, is as follows: GAGVSQTPSNKVTEKGKYVELRCDPISGHTALYWYRQSLGQGPEFLIYFQGTGAADDSGLPNDRFFAVRPEGSVSTLKIQRTERGDSAVYLCASSLGSYNEQFFGPGTRLTVL.

A word on this clone: The same CDR3 can be traced to other DNA sequences in this sample. V gene TRBV30 combines with J gene TRBJ1-1; no firm D call. The germline CDR1 and CDR2 sequences are GTSNPN and SVGIG (reference sequence). The CDR3 has 13 residues. V was cut by 0 bases and J by 1 base, with 6 bases left in between. CDR3 sequence reads: CAWSVRENTEAFF. The CDR3 DNA reads TGTGCCTGGAGTGTCCGGGAGAACACTGAAGCTTTCTTT.

The chain uses TRBV4-1 and TRBJ2-4, with D tentatively TRBD1 or TRBD2 (7 bases each). Per the germline V gene, CDR1 is MGHRA and CDR2 is YSYEKL. The V and J ends lost 0 bases and 8 bases respectively, with 20 bases between them. The CDR3 is 17 residues long. CDR3 in amino acids: CASSQDRGRGQGDIQYF. The CDR3 DNA is TGCGCCAGCAGCCAAGATCGTGGGAGGGGGCAAGGAGACATTCAGTACTTC.

On this clone itself: The same CDR3 also results from other DNA sequences found in this sample. The chain links TRBV6-5 to TRBJ2-5; D possibly matches TRBD1 or TRBD2 (6 bases each). The CDR3 has 13 amino acids. The V and J ends lost 5 bases and 0 bases respectively, with 7 bases between them. The V gene's germline CDR1 is MNHEY and CDR2 SVGAGI. The DNA of the CDR3 is TGTGCCAGCAGTCGGGGGCACCAAGAGACCCAGTACTTC. It specifies CASSRGHQETQYF.

The CDR3 nucleotides read TGTGCCAGCAGCCCGGGACAGCTTAGCAATCAGCCCCAGCATTTT. It encodes CASSPGQLSNQPQHF. This chain links TRBV5-8 with TRBJ1-5; 7 positions match TRBD1. Germline loops: CDR1 SGHTS, CDR2 YDEGEE. The CDR3 spans 15 residues. V shed 4 bases and J 0 bases; nucleotides not matched to a gene: 4.

V gene TRBV10-3 combines with J gene TRBJ2-2; 8 bases map to TRBD2. CDR3 length equals 16 residues. CDR1 ENHRY and CDR2 SYGVKD come from the germline V gene. With 4 bases clipped from V and 1 base from J, the junction kept 5 bases outside the gene matches. CDR3 nucleotides: TGTGCCATCAGTGTATTAGCGGGGAAGAACACCGGGGAGCTGTTTTTT. It encodes CAISVLAGKNTGELFF.

The chain couples TRBV7-6 to TRBJ1-1, with 9 bases matching TRBD1. There are 16 residues in the CDR3. Germline assignment: CDR1 SGHVS and CDR2 FNYEAQ. The ends lost 5 bases at V and 2 bases at J; junction bases unmatched: 9. The CDR3 protein is CASSLRTGELNTEAFF. CDR3 DNA sequence: TGTGCCAGCAGCCTCCGGACAGGGGAGCTTAACACTGAAGCTTTCTTT.

This chain uses TRBV7-9 with TRBJ2-2; 7 bases are shared with TRBD1. This CDR3 has 16 amino acids. Trimming took 5 bases from V and 0 from J; bases not matched to a gene: 6. Germline values: CDR1 SEHNR, CDR2 FQNEAQ (reference sequence). DNA for the CDR3: TGTGCCAGCAGCCCCAGGACAGGCCCGAACACCGGGGAGCTGTTTTTT. This encodes CASSPRTGPNTGELFF.

The genes are TRBV2 and TRBJ2-7, with 7 bases aligning to TRBD1. CDR1 and CDR2 (germline): SNHLY, FYNNEI. J lost 2 bases, V lost 2 bases, and 6 bases had no gene match. This CDR3 has 15 residues. CDR3 loop: CASSEWGRGTYEQYF. The CDR3 DNA sequence: TGTGCCAGCAGTGAATGGGGCAGGGGGACCTACGAGCAGTACTTC.

This chain joins TRBV2 and TRBJ2-2; 11 positions match TRBD2. The germline V gene has CDR1 SNHLY and CDR2 FYNNEI. J was trimmed by 5 bases and V by 6 bases; bases with no gene match: 2. The CDR3 sequence is 14 residues long. The CDR3 reads CASSVAGGTGELFF. DNA of the CDR3: TGTGCCAGCAGCGTAGCGGGGGGGACCGGGGAGCTGTTTTTT.

The chain links TRBV5-1 to TRBJ1-6, with 8 positions matching TRBD1. Germline values: CDR1 SGHRS, CDR2 YFSETQ. The CDR3 contains 14 residues. Unmatched junction bases numbered 6, after V lost 6 bases and J lost 7 bases. The CDR3 bases are TGCGCCAGCAAGATGACAGGGGCCAATTCACCCCTCCACTTT. This encodes CASKMTGANSPLHF.

This clone has just one count. The V and J genes are TRBV30 and TRBJ1-5; no firm D call. CDR1 is GTSNPN, CDR2 SVGIG, per germline (reference sequence). V dropped 2 bases and J dropped 2 bases, with 10 bases sitting between them. The CDR3 is made up of 14 amino acids. CDR3: CAWSKEVGNQPQHF. CDR3 nucleotides: TGTGCCTGGAGTAAGGAGGTAGGCAATCAGCCCCAGCATTTT.

This chain uses TRBV28 with TRBJ1-6; TRBD1 might be the D (5 bases). Germline CDR1 reads MDHEN; CDR2 reads SYDVKM. V lost 7 bases and J lost 6, with 25 bases in between. The CDR3 extends over 18 amino acids. In nucleotides, the CDR3 is TGTGCCAGCACCACCTTGACGCCTGGGCAGGGAAGTAATTCACCCCTCCACTTT. Amino acids: CASTTLTPGQGSNSPLHF.

J is TRBJ2-5 and V is TRBV6-1; D gene uncertain. V was trimmed by 5 bases and J by 5 bases, leaving 9 bases between them. Germline CDR1 is MNHNS and CDR2 is SASEGT. The CDR3 runs 12 residues. The chain's CDR3 is CASSITLETQYF. CDR3 DNA: TGTGCCAGCAGTATTACCCTTGAGACCCAGTACTTC.